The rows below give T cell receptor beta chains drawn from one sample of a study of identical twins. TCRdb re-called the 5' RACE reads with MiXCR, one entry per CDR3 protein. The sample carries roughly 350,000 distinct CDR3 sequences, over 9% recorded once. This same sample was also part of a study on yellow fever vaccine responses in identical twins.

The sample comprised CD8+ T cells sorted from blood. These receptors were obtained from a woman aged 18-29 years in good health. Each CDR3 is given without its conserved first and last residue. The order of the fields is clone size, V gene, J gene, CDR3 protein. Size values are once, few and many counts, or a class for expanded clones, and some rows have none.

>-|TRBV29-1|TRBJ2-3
SPVTDTQY
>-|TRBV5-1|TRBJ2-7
ASSLEAGVEQY
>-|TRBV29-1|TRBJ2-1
SVGREGLFNEQF
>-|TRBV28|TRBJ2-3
ASGTGGSLSTDTQY
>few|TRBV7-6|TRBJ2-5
ASSLAGGPLETQY
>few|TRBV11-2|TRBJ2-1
ASSSAGTSYYNEQF
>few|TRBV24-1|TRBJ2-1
ATSEPRGASYNEQF
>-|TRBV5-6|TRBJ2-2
ASSLDPPGTIGELF
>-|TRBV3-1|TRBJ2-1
ASSQENGAGLAGFNEQF
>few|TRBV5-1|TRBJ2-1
ASSWGFGEQF
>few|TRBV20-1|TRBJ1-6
SAWTGGRNSPLH
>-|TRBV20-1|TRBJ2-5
SAREAGSPFETQY
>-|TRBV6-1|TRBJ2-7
ASCGGGSYEQY
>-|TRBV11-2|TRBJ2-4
ASSLEENIQY
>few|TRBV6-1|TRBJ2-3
ASRIQGRADTQY
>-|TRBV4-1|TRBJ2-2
ASSSDRFSNTGELF
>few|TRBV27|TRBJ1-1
ASSSKSVGNTEAF
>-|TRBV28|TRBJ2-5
ASRGDRETQY
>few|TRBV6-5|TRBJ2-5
ASSLSADRGLEGTQY
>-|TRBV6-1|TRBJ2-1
ASSPMTGIYNEQF
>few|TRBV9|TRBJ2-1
ASGTPEGRRDEQF
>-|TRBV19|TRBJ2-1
ASSIGQGFEQF
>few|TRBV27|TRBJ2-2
ASSPTSGRAIPGELF
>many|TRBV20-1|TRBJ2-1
SARQLAGYNEQF
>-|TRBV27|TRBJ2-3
ASSMARGGTDTQY
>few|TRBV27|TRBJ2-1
ASSNPARTVSIEQF